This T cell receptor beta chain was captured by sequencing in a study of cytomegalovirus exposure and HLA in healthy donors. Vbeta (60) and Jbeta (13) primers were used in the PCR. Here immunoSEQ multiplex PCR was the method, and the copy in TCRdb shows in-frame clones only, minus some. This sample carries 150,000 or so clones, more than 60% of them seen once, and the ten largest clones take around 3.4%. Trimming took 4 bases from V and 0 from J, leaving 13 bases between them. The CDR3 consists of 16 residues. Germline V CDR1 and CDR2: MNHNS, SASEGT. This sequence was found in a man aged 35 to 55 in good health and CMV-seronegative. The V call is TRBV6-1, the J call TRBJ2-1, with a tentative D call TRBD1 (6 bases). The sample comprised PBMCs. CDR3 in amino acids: CASSGLLGASYNEQFF. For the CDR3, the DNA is TGTGCCAGCAGTGGCCTCTTGGGGGCCTCCTACAATGAGCAGTTCTTC.